The source of this TCR beta chain is a study of Ad26.COV2.S vaccination and SARS-CoV-2 variants. The study, taken as a whole, reports: Greater spike-specific TCR breadth was seen in vaccine recipients than in placebo recipients. Measures of TCR breadth and depth may have fallen short of total T cell responses. Non-spike TCR breadth did not differ much between vaccine and placebo recipients. Following vaccination, spike-specific CD8+ and CD4+ T cell responses reportedly exhibited substantial breadth.

Method: immunoSEQ multiplex PCR; TCRdb's copy keeps in-frame clones and lacks some. The data contain 350,000 to 450,000 clones, 92% of them singletons. Worth noting for this clone: Its antigen is still unknown.

V lost 0 bases and J lost 1, with 3 bases in between. CDR1 MNHNY and CDR2 SVGAGI come from the germline V gene (reference sequence). There are 14 residues in the CDR3. This clonotype was obtained from a human donor who had recovered from COVID-19. The rearrangement uses TRBV6-6 and TRBJ2-2; no clear D gene. The source was peripheral blood, collected after recovery from COVID-19. DNA of the CDR3: TGTGCCAGCAGTTACTCGGAGAACACCGGGGAGCTGTTTTTT. This codes for CASSYSENTGELFF.